Reported below is one T cell receptor (beta chain). The antigen is not known. Germline V lookup: CDR1 MNHEY, CDR2 SMNVEV (reference sequence). The CDR3 is made up of 14 amino acids. With V trimmed by 6 bases and J by 6 bases, 10 bases remained unmatched. TCRdb's table, derived via immunoSEQ multiplex PCR, lists solely in-frame clones and lacks some. There are 300,000 to 400,000 clones in the sample; 70% to 90% occur only once, and over 8.5% lies in the top ten. This entry is derived from a study of Ad26.COV2.S vaccination and SARS-CoV-2 variants. The treatment here: 15 to 20 received Ad26.COV2.S at low or high dose, single or two shots; 5 received placebo; per-sample allocation not given. After the first vaccine or placebo injection, samples were drawn on day 63. Its platform was an Ad26 vector, and its expressed antigen was Wuhan-strain SARS-CoV-2 spike. Overall study results and limits: After vaccination, reports described spike-specific CD8+ and CD4+ T cell responses as showing substantial breadth.

The sequencing here drew on peripheral blood, taken in a trial of Ad26.COV2.S vaccine versus placebo. This TCR derives from a person between 18 and 65 years old who received the Ad26.COV2.S COVID-19 vaccine or a placebo. The rearrangement joins TRBV27 to TRBJ2-7; TRBD1 aligns across 8 bases. The CDR3 protein is CASSHTGGSAEQYF. The CDR3 bases are TGTGCCAGCAGCCATACAGGGGGATCGGCCGAGCAGTACTTC.